What follows are 27 T cell receptor beta chains derived from one specimen sequenced in a study of monozygotic twins with inflammatory bowel disease. TCRdb re-analyzed the 5' RACE reads; it lists each CDR3 protein once, without DNA. Recorded for this sample: fewer than 150,000 distinct CDR3 sequences. Sequencing was done on a sample of blood. The receptors stem from a human donor with ulcerative colitis or Crohn's disease, or a healthy co-twin of an affected twin (not recorded which).

This chain links TRBV5-6 with TRBJ2-3; TCRdb designates TRBD2, a call that cannot be tested without DNA. This CDR3 region has 15 residues. Germline V gene data show CDR1 as SGHDT and CDR2 as YYEEEE. CDR3 sequence reads: CASSPGGRGPDTQYF.

The chain links TRBV6-5 to TRBJ2-5; the D call from TCRdb, TRBD1, cannot be confirmed without DNA. Germline CDR1 MNHEY, CDR2 SVGAGI. This CDR3 contains 16 residues. The CDR3 region is CASSYSTGTGRETQYF.

The chain combines TRBV7-2 with TRBJ1-4; no DNA is available, so the TRBD1 call from TCRdb remains unchecked. This CDR3 is built from 12 residues. Germline V lookup: CDR1 SGHTA, CDR2 FQGNSA. CDR3 loop: CASSSQGEKLFF.

CDR3 protein: CASSPLTVNQETQYF. The chain carries TRBV18 and TRBJ2-5. The CDR3 runs to 15 residues. Looked up from germline, CDR1 is KGHSH and CDR2 is LQKENI.

The V gene is TRBV9, the J gene TRBJ2-3; checking the TCRdb D call of TRBD2 is not possible without DNA. Germline V gives CDR1 SGDLS, CDR2 YYNGEE. The CDR3 runs 13 residues. CDR3 region: CASSGLVEDTQYF.

The chain carries TRBV5-1 and TRBJ1-5. The germline V gene has CDR1 SGHRS and CDR2 YFSETQ. This CDR3 is 13 amino acids long. CDR3 residues: CASSLDGHQPQHF.

The chain carries TRBV7-6 and TRBJ2-2; checking the TCRdb D call of TRBD1 is not possible without DNA. CDR3 length equals 14 residues. Germline V lookup: CDR1 SGHVS, CDR2 FNYEAQ. The CDR3 sequence is CASSLTGYSGELFF.

The V and J genes are TRBV7-2 and TRBJ1-1. The CDR3 consists of 13 residues. Germline V CDR1 and CDR2: SGHTA, FQGNSA. The chain's CDR3 is CASSLAPQTEAFF.

The chain combines TRBV27 with TRBJ1-2; lacking DNA, the TRBD1 call made by TCRdb goes unchecked. The CDR3 consists of 13 residues. Per the germline V gene, CDR1 is MNHEY and CDR2 is SMNVEV (reference sequence). This CDR3 is CASSFIQGYGYTF.

The chain employs TRBV20-1 and TRBJ1-3; TCRdb's D call, TRBD1, is unchecked because there is no DNA. Germline V lookup: CDR1 DFQATT, CDR2 SNEGSKA (reference sequence). CDR3 length: 16 residues. The chain's CDR3 is CSASWGSANSGNTIYF.

This chain connects TRBV7-9 to TRBJ2-1; the D gene TCRdb calls, TRBD1, cannot be checked with no DNA. Germline CDR1 and CDR2: SEHNR and FQNEAQ (reference sequence). This CDR3 is built from 16 residues. The CDR3 sequence: CASSLGNTGALDEQFF.

The genes are TRBV23-1 and TRBJ2-1; TCRdb's D call of TRBD1 is untestable without DNA. TRBV23-1 has ORF status, its function being uncertain. This CDR3 region has 19 residues. CDR3 residues: CASSQSIRNGTGTYNEQFF.

This chain links TRBV7-3 with TRBJ2-3; TCRdb outputs TRBD2, but without DNA this stays unchecked. CDR1 is SGHTA, CDR2 FQGTGA, per germline. This CDR3 region has 16 residues. The CDR3 loop reads CASSLMGGISTDTQYF.

V usage is TRBV27 and J usage is TRBJ2-1; with no DNA, the TCRdb D assignment of TRBD1 cannot be verified. Germline CDR1 reads MNHEY; CDR2 reads SMNVEV (reference sequence). This CDR3 has 13 residues. The CDR3 protein is CASSLGGAFEQFF.

V and J are TRBV3-1 and TRBJ1-3. Germline CDR1 LGHDT, CDR2 YNNKEL (reference sequence). The CDR3 has 17 amino acids. CDR3: CASSQSLRENSGNTIYF.

This chain uses TRBV20-1 with TRBJ2-3. The CDR3 is made up of 14 amino acids. From germline, CDR1 is DFQATT and CDR2 SNEGSKA (reference sequence). The CDR3 sequence: CSARRGQSTDTQYF.

The chain links TRBV3-1 to TRBJ2-5; without DNA, the TCRdb call of TRBD1 cannot be checked. This CDR3 has 16 amino acids. Germline CDR1 LGHDT, CDR2 YNNKEL (reference sequence). The CDR3 is CASSQTDRSTQETQYF.

This chain's CDR3 is CASSLERDRFTDTQYF. V is TRBV5-1 and J is TRBJ2-3; TCRdb's D call of TRBD1 is untestable without DNA. The CDR3 is 16 amino acids. Germline CDR1 SGHRS, CDR2 YFSETQ. The entire variable domain, with the rest obtained from reference TRBV5-1 and TRBJ2-3, is as follows: KAGVTQTPRYLIKTRGQQVTLSCSPISGHRSVSWYQQTPGQGLQFLFEYFSETQRNKGNFPGRFSGRQFSNSRSEMNVSTLELGDSALYLCASSLERDRFTDTQYFGPGTRLTVL.

The chain combines TRBV5-1 with TRBJ1-5. CDR3 size: 14 residues. Germline CDR1 and CDR2: SGHRS and YFSETQ. This chain's CDR3 is CASSPDGLGQPQHF. Supplemented by reference TRBV5-1 and TRBJ1-5, the full variable domain reads KAGVTQTPRYLIKTRGQQVTLSCSPISGHRSVSWYQQTPGQGLQFLFEYFSETQRNKGNFPGRFSGRQFSNSRSEMNVSTLELGDSALYLCASSPDGLGQPQHFGDGTRLSIL.

The gene calls are TRBV2 and TRBJ1-5; TCRdb names TRBD1, which stays unverified in the absence of DNA. The CDR3 covers 13 residues. The germline V gene encodes CDR1 SNHLY and CDR2 FYNNEI. The CDR3 loop is CASSDQGGQPQHF. The full variable domain, with the rest looked up from reference TRBV2 and TRBJ1-5, is EPEVTQTPSHQVTQMGQEVILRCVPISNHLYFYWYRQILGQKVEFLVSFYNNEISEKSEIFDDQFSVERPDGSNFTLKIRSTKLEDSAMYFCASSDQGGQPQHFGDGTRLSIL.

This CDR3 is CASSRGTGELFF. J is TRBJ2-2 and V is TRBV6-2 or TRBV6-3. Germline CDR1 reads MNHEY; CDR2 reads SVGEGT. This CDR3 contains 12 residues.

The chain employs TRBV2 and TRBJ2-7. The CDR3 runs to 11 residues. Germline CDR1 reads SNHLY; CDR2 reads FYNNEI. The CDR3 reads CASAQAYEQYF.

This rearrangement joins TRBV20-1 to TRBJ2-7; TCRdb returns TRBD2, unconfirmable since there is no DNA. Germline V gives CDR1 DFQATT, CDR2 SNEGSKA (reference sequence). This CDR3 has 19 residues. CDR3 protein: CSADTISGAQQLSTYEQYF.

V and J are TRBV6-4 and TRBJ2-2; TCRdb's D call of TRBD1 is untestable without DNA. The CDR3 spans 13 residues. The germline V gene encodes CDR1 MRHNA and CDR2 SNTAGT. The CDR3 is CASGGTDTGELFF.

J is TRBJ2-3 and V is TRBV4-1; the D call of TRBD2 rests on TCRdb alone, since no DNA is present to check it. This CDR3 has 20 amino acids. Germline CDR1 and CDR2: MGHRA and YSYEKL. The CDR3 loop reads CASSHYSVTSGGPSTDTQYF.

This sequence joins TRBV29-1 and TRBJ2-7. The CDR3 runs 13 residues. Per the germline V gene, CDR1 is SQVTM and CDR2 is ANQGSEA. Here the CDR3 reads CSASDRAPYEQYF.

The V and J genes are TRBV7-3 and TRBJ2-7. The CDR3 has 13 residues. Germline V gene sequence: CDR1 SGHTA, CDR2 FQGTGA. CDR3 residues: CASSLTGDYEQYF.